This TCR beta chain was captured in a study of blood T cell repertoires in COVID-19. V was clipped by 2 bases and J by 7 bases, with 6 bases between them. The CDR3 spans 12 residues. Germline V gives CDR1 SGHAT, CDR2 FQDESV (reference sequence). In the study's own analysis: Reference gene primer amplification gave estimated nucleated cell counts. Libraries were prepared by immunoSEQ multiplex PCR; TCRdb keeps only in-frame clonotypes and omits some of them. V, J and clone size are those of that table, while D and trimming were read from the DNA. The profile shows a few hundred thousand clones, 80% to 90% of them singletons.

This receptor was taken from a man between 18 and 29 years old with acute COVID-19. The genes are TRBV11-1 and TRBJ2-1; no definite D call. The material sequenced was PBMCs or T cells enriched from blood (not recorded which). In nucleotides, the CDR3 is TGTGCCAGCAGCTTACTCGCGAATGAGCAGTTCTTC. Translation gives CASSLLANEQFF.